The entry that follows covers one T cell receptor beta chain sequence. Its antigen is not known. Without the conserved terminal phenylalanine or tryptophan, this CDR3 likely stems from a read error. Total RNA (roughly 530 ng) served as template for TCR beta cDNA synthesis primed by a constant-region primer. Library construction for TCR beta comprised three nested multiplex PCR rounds performed with slightly modified ARM-PCR. PCR rounds one and two used TRBV1-TRBV30 forward primers with a C-beta reverse primer for 10 cycles each. TCRdb reprocessed the multiplex PCR reads with MiXCR, giving one entry per CDR3 protein. The top ten clones hold 15% to 20% of a sample with about 190,000 distinct CDR3 sequences, around four fifths of them seen once. This specimen belongs to a study of tumor-infiltrating lymphocytes in primary liver carcinoma. Study-wide points: There were only about 8-25% of top clones found in all five tumor regions.

Unsorted bulk tissue of about 20-32 mg yielded co-extracted RNA and DNA. No patient had received treatment, and all had chronic HBV infection. Viable tumor cells exceeded 85% in all tumor samples. Germline V lookup: CDR1 MRHNA, CDR2 SNTAGT. The CDR3 length is 15 residues. The receptor comes from a man aged 40-55 years with primary liver carcinoma and hepatitis B virus infection. Sequenced input: tumor tissue from primary liver carcinoma. V and J are TRBV6-4 and TRBJ2-5; 12 nucleotides agree with TRBD2. CDR3 sequence: CVSDRTSGTEETQYS. In DNA form, the CDR3 reads TGTGTCAGTGACAGGACTAGCGGGACGGAAGAGACCCAGTACTCC.